The 24 T cell receptor beta chains presented below share a single source sample, sequenced in a study of blood T cell repertoires in COVID-19. Assay used: immunoSEQ multiplex PCR; TCRdb lists only in-frame clones, some missing. The profile shows some 200,000 clones, 84% of them singletons. The specimen sequenced was peripheral blood. These receptors came from a man between 50 and 59 years old with active or convalescent COVID-19.

J is TRBJ2-1 and V is TRBV7-6, with 11 bases that match TRBD2. Losses at the gene ends were 5 bases for V and 2 bases for J; bases not matched to a gene: 14. Germline V gives CDR1 SGHVS, CDR2 FNYEAQ. The length of the CDR3 is 19 residues. In DNA, the CDR3 is TGTGCCAGCAGCACGCCTGGAGTAGCGGGAGGGGGCCCCTACAATGAGCAGTTCTTC. Its protein is CASSTPGVAGGGPYNEQFF.

V and J are TRBV11-1 and TRBJ2-1, with 8 bases identical to TRBD1. After removal of 5 bases from V and 4 bases from J, the junction contained 7 bases not matched to a gene. The CDR3 runs to 15 residues. Germline lookup yields CDR1 SGHAT and CDR2 FQDESV (reference sequence). CDR3 region: CASSPRQGRYNEQFF. The CDR3 DNA is TGTGCCAGCAGCCCTCGACAGGGGAGGTACAATGAGCAGTTCTTC.

Worth noting for this clone: A junction boundary mismatches the germline segment, possibly from a read error. The chain combines TRBV6-2 or TRBV6-3 with TRBJ2-1; 10 nucleotides match TRBD2. Germline-derived CDR1 and CDR2 are MNHEY and SVGEGT. This CDR3 has 16 residues. DNA for the CDR3: TGTGCCAGCAGCCCCCTTAGCGGGAGGTCCTACACTGAGCAGTTCTTC. This encodes CASSPLSGRSYTEQFF.

This clone has only a few counts. The chain carries TRBV5-8 and TRBJ2-7; TRBD1 matches 10 bases. Germline loops: CDR1 SGHTS, CDR2 YDEGEE. Unmatched junction bases numbered 5, after V lost 7 bases and J lost 7 bases. This CDR3 is 12 amino acids long. The CDR3 nucleotides read TGTGCCAGCCCGGGACAGGGGAGTGAGCAGTACTTC. Its protein is CASPGQGSEQYF. Based on the CDR3 plus reference TRBV5-8 and TRBJ2-7, the full variable domain is EAGVTQSPTHLIKTRGQQATLRCSPISGHTSVYWYQQALGLGLQFLLWYDEGEERNRGNFPPRFSGRQFPNYSSELNVNALELEDSALYLCASPGQGSEQYFGPGTRLTVT.

Only one count was recorded for this clone. In nucleotides, the CDR3 is TGTGCCAGCAGCCCCTCCTATGGCTACACCTTC. This translates into CASSPSYGYTF. The chain links TRBV28 to TRBJ1-2; D gene unclear. Germline CDR1 MDHEN, CDR2 SYDVKM. Trimming removed 6 bases from V and 4 bases from J, with 6 bases in between. There are 11 residues in the CDR3.

V gene TRBV11-3 combines with J gene TRBJ1-1, with unresolved D. The CDR3 length is 13 residues. V lost 2 bases and J 3 bases, leaving 7 bases between the germline ends. The germline CDR1 and CDR2 sequences are SGHNT and YENEEA. The CDR3 loop reads CASSLTRDTEAFF. Here the CDR3 DNA reads TGTGCCAGCAGCTTAACGCGGGACACTGAAGCTTTCTTT.

Only a few counts were recorded for this clone. This chain connects TRBV29-1 to TRBJ2-7; D is perhaps TRBD1 (6 bases). In germline, CDR1 is SQVTM, CDR2 ANQGSEA. V shed 6 bases and J shed 0 bases, with 24 bases lying between them. The CDR3 sequence is 17 residues long. As DNA, the CDR3 is TGCAGCGTCCCCTTGACGACCCGGGACAACAGCTCCTACGAGCAGTACGTC. Its translation: CSVPLTTRDNSSYEQYV.

The rearrangement uses TRBV9 and TRBJ2-3; TRBD2 agrees at 10 bases. V lost 1 base to trimming and J lost 4 bases; unmatched junction nucleotides: 6. CDR3 length equals 16 residues. Germline CDR1 SGDLS, CDR2 YYNGEE. CDR3 sequence (DNA): TGTGCCAGCAGCGTACTAGCGGGGGCTTTCGCAGATACGCAGTATTTT. Its protein is CASSVLAGAFADTQYF.

The DNA of the CDR3 is TGTGCCAGCAGTTTAGGGCGAGGGGGCGAGCAGTACTTC. Translated: CASSLGRGGEQYF. This chain connects TRBV27 to TRBJ2-7, with D possibly TRBD1 on 6 matching bases. V lost 2 bases, J lost 6 bases, and 11 bases lay in between. This CDR3 region has 13 residues. The germline V gene has CDR1 MNHEY and CDR2 SMNVEV (reference sequence).

V usage is TRBV30 and J usage is TRBJ2-1; D is uncertain. Germline loops: CDR1 GTSNPN, CDR2 SVGIG (reference sequence). The CDR3 length is 13 residues. V was cut by 3 bases and J by 6 bases, with 12 bases left in between. The CDR3 sequence is CAWRPGTTNEQFF. CDR3 DNA: TGTGCCTGGAGACCCGGTACTACCAATGAGCAGTTCTTC.

This sequence joins TRBV10-1 and TRBJ2-5, with a weak D call TRBD2 (5 bases). Germline CDR1 is WNHNN and CDR2 is SYGVQD (reference sequence). The CDR3 has 14 amino acids. Trimming cost V 6 bases and J 2 bases, with 13 bases left between them. The CDR3 region has the DNA TGCGCCAGCAGGCCCAAGGAGGATCAAGAGACCCAGTACTTC. Translation: CASRPKEDQETQYF.

This clone was counted between two and nine times. The gene calls are TRBV14 and TRBJ1-6; TRBD1 is a possible D gene (5 bases). V was clipped by 2 bases and J by 3 bases, with 14 bases between them. CDR3 length: 17 amino acids. Germline lookup yields CDR1 SGHDN and CDR2 FVKESK. The CDR3 coding sequence is TGTGCCAGCAGCCAAAAGCCCGCAGGGATCTATAATTCACCCCTCCACTTT. Residues: CASSQKPAGIYNSPLHF. Full variable domain (remainder filled in from reference TRBV14 and TRBJ1-6): EAGVTQFPSHSVIEKGQTVTLRCDPISGHDNLYWYRRVMGKEIKFLLHFVKESKQDESGMPNNRFLAERTGGTYSTLKVQPAELEDSGVYFCASSQKPAGIYNSPLHFGNGTRLTVT.

The chain is built from TRBV2 and TRBJ1-4; possibly TRBD1 for D (5 bases). Looked up from germline, CDR1 is SNHLY and CDR2 is FYNNEI. This CDR3 contains 13 residues. Trimming removed 8 bases at V and 8 bases at J, with 15 bases between. CDR3 bases: TGTGCCAGCGGGGGGAGGGGTGGCGAAAAACTGTTTTTT. It yields the protein CASGGRGGEKLFF.

The genes are TRBV7-8 and TRBJ2-2, with 9 positions matching TRBD1. J was trimmed by 7 bases and V by 6 bases; bases with no gene match: 6. CDR3 length equals 14 residues. Germline V CDR1 and CDR2: SGHVS, FQNEAQ. CDR3 coding DNA: TGTGCCAGCAGAAGACAGGGGGTTGGCGGGGAGCTGTTTTTT. Protein product: CASRRQGVGGELFF. Drawing the rest from reference TRBV7-8 and TRBJ2-2, the complete variable domain is GAGVSQSPRYKVAKRGQDVALRCDPISGHVSLFWYQQALGQGPEFLTYFQNEAQLDKSGLPSDRFFAERPEGSVSTLKIQRTQQEDSAVYLCASRRQGVGGELFFGEGSRLTVL.

V is TRBV9 and J is TRBJ2-7, with 8 nucleotides matching TRBD2. Germline V gene lookup returns CDR1 SGDLS and CDR2 YYNGEE. The CDR3 totals 13 residues. Trimming took 3 bases from V and 6 from J; bases not matched to a gene: 5. The CDR3 region has the DNA TGTGCCAGCAGCGCGGCCGCGGGAGGCGAGCAGTACTTC. Protein sequence: CASSAAAGGEQYF.

This clone occurred once. V is TRBV10-3 and J is TRBJ1-1, with 8 bases fitting TRBD1. The germline gives CDR1 ENHRY, CDR2 SYGVKD. This CDR3 has 15 residues. J lost 4 bases, V lost 0 bases, and 4 bases had no gene match. In nucleotides, the CDR3 is TGTGCCATCAGTGAGTCGACAGGGGATTCCACTGAAGCTTTCTTT. Protein product: CAISESTGDSTEAFF.

This chain uses TRBV2 with TRBJ2-4, with a possible D match to TRBD2 (7 bases). This CDR3 contains 14 residues. The V end was cut by 7 bases, the J end by 4 bases, with 14 bases between. Germline V gene data show CDR1 as SNHLY and CDR2 as FYNNEI. The CDR3 loop reads CASNPEGGKNIQYF. CDR3 coding DNA: TGTGCCAGCAATCCCGAGGGGGGGAAAAACATTCAGTACTTC.

V usage is TRBV7-6 and J usage is TRBJ2-2, with 10 bases fitting TRBD1. The V segment lost 3 bases and the J segment 6 bases; nucleotides outside the gene matches: 7. CDR1 is SGHVS and CDR2 is FNYEAQ in the germline V gene. This CDR3 has 16 residues. In DNA form, the CDR3 reads TGTGCCAGCAGCTTGGGACAGGGGATGATGGCCGGGGAGCTGTTTTTT. It specifies CASSLGQGMMAGELFF.

The gene calls are TRBV19 and TRBJ1-2; unclear D gene. V shed 7 bases and J shed 4 bases, with 10 bases lying between them. Germline CDR1 and CDR2: LNHDA and SQIVND (reference sequence). CDR3 length: 12 amino acids. CDR3 sequence reads: CASNGYPYGYTF. CDR3 DNA: TGTGCCAGTAACGGTTATCCCTATGGCTACACCTTC.

The chain joins TRBV19 to TRBJ2-7, with a weak D call TRBD1 (6 bases). The germline V gene encodes CDR1 LNHDA and CDR2 SQIVND (reference sequence). This CDR3 spans 13 amino acids. With 5 bases removed from V and 6 bases from J, the gap between germline ends came to 14 bases. The CDR3 coding sequence is TGTGCCAGTAGTTCATTAACAGGGAGCGAGCAGTACTTC. It codes for CASSSLTGSEQYF.

V gene TRBV4-1 combines with J gene TRBJ1-6; D remains unclear. CDR3 size: 15 residues. Trimming shortened V by 1 base and J by 5 bases, and 9 bases separated the two germline ends. Germline CDR1 and CDR2: MGHRA and YSYEKL. This CDR3 is CASSQGDTDNSPLHF. DNA of the CDR3: TGCGCCAGCAGCCAAGGTGACACCGATAATTCACCCCTCCACTTT.

The chain has TRBV2 and TRBJ2-3, with 12 bases lining up with TRBD2. This CDR3 spans 16 amino acids. Looked up from germline, CDR1 is SNHLY and CDR2 is FYNNEI. Trimming took 5 bases from V and 4 from J; bases not matched to a gene: 7. CDR3 protein: CASSSGLAGRADTQYF. For the CDR3, the DNA is TGTGCCAGCAGTAGCGGACTAGCGGGAAGGGCAGATACGCAGTATTTT.

The chain is built from TRBV9 and TRBJ1-1, with TRBD1 as a possible D gene (5 bases). CDR3 length equals 14 residues. Trimming removed 4 bases from V and 6 bases from J, with 16 bases in between. Germline lookup yields CDR1 SGDLS and CDR2 YYNGEE. CDR3 in amino acids: CASSQQWAGAEAFF. CDR3 DNA sequence: TGTGCCAGCAGCCAGCAGTGGGCGGGGGCTGAAGCTTTCTTT.

This sequence joins TRBV6-5 and TRBJ2-7; TRBD2 agrees at 14 bases. This CDR3 comprises 14 residues. Germline trimming cut 4 bases from V and 6 bases from J; bases unmatched to any gene: 2. CDR1 and CDR2 from the germline V gene are MNHEY and SVGAGI. The CDR3 sequence: CASSSGTSGSEQYF. The CDR3 DNA reads as TGTGCCAGCAGTTCGGGGACTAGCGGGAGCGAGCAGTACTTC.